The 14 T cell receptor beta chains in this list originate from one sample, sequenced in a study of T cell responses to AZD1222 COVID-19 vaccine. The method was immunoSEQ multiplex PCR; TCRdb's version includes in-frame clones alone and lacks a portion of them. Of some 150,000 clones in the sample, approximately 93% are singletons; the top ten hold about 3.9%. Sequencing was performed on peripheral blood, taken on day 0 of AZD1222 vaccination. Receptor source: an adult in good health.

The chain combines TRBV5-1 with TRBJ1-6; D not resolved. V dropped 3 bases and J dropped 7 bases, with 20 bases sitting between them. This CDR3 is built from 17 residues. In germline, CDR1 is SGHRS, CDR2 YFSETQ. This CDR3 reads CASSSVIPGPSNSPLHF. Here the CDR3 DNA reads TGCGCCAGCAGCTCCGTAATCCCCGGGCCGTCAAATTCACCCCTCCACTTT.

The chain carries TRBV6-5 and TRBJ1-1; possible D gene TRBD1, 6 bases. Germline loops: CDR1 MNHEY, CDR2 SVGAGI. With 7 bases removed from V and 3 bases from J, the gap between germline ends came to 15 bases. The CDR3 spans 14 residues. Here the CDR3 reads CASNQQGWDTEAFF. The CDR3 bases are TGTGCCAGCAACCAACAGGGTTGGGACACTGAAGCTTTCTTT.

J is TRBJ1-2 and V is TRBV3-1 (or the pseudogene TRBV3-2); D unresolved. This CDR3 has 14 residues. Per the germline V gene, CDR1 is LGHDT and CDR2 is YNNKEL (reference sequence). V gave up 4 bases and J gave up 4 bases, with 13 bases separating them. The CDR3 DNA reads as TGTGCCAGCAGCCCTTCCAGCAGCCCCTATGGCTACACCTTC. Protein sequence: CASSPSSSPYGYTF.

DNA of the CDR3: TGTGCCAGCAGCTTAGTTTCGTTGAGCGGGGGGGCATCAGATACGCAGTATTTT. Translation gives CASSLVSLSGGASDTQYF. This chain joins TRBV7-2 and TRBJ2-3; the match to TRBD2 covers 10 bases. V was pared by 1 base and J by 4 bases, with 11 bases of the junction left unmatched. The CDR3 contains 18 residues. Germline V gives CDR1 SGHTA, CDR2 FQGNSA.

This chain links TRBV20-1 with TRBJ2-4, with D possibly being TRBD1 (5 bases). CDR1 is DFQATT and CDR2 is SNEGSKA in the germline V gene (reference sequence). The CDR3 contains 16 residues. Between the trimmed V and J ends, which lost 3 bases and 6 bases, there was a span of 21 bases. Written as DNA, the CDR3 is TGCAGTGCTAGTGGATATGGGGCAGGAACGACAAACATTCAGTACTTC. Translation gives CSASGYGAGTTNIQYF.

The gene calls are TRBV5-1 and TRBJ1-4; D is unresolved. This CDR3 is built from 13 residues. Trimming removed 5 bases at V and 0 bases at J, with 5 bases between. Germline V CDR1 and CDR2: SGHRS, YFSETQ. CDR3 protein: CASRTPTNEKLFF. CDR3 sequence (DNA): TGCGCCAGCAGGACACCAACTAATGAAAAACTGTTTTTT. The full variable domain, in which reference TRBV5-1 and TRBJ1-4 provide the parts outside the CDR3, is KAGVTQTPRYLIKTRGQQVTLSCSPISGHRSVSWYQQTPGQGLQFLFEYFSETQRNKGNFPGRFSGRQFSNSRSEMNVSTLELGDSALYLCASRTPTNEKLFFGSGTQLSVL.

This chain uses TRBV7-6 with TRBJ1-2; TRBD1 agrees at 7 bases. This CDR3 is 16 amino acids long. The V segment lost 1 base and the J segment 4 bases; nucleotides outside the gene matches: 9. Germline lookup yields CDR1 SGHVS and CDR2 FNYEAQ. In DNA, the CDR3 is TGTGCCAGCAGCTTAGGTAGACAGGGACAACGCTATGGCTACACCTTC. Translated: CASSLGRQGQRYGYTF.

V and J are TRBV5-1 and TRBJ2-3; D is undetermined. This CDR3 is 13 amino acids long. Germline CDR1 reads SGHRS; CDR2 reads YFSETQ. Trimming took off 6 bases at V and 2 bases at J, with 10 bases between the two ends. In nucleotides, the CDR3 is TGCGCCAGCACTAGTCGTTTCACAGATACGCAGTATTTT. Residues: CASTSRFTDTQYF.

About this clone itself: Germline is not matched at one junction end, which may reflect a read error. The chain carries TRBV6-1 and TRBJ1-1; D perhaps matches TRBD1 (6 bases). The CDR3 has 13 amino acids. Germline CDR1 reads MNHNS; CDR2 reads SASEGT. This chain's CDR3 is CASSEVFGTPVVF. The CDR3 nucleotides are TGTGCCAGCAGTGAAGTCTTCGGGACACCTGTGGTCTTT.

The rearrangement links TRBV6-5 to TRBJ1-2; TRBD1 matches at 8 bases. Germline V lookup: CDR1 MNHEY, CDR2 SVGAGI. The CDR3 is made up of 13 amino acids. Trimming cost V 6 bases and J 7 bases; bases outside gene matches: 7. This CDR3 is CASRTDRDVGYTF. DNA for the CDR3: TGTGCCAGCAGGACGGACAGGGACGTTGGCTACACCTTC.

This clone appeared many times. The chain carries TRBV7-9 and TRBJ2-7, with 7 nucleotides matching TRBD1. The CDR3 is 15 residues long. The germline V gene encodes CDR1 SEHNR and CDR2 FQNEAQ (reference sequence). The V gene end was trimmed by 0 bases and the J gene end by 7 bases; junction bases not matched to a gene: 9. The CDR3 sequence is CASSLAQTGMVEQYF. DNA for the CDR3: TGTGCCAGCAGCTTAGCACAGACAGGGATGGTGGAGCAGTACTTC. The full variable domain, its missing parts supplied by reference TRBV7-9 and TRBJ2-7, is DTGVSQNPRHKITKRGQNVTFRCDPISEHNRLYWYRQTLGQGPEFLTYFQNEAQLEKSRLLSDRFSAERPKGSFSTLEIQRTEQGDSAMYLCASSLAQTGMVEQYFGPGTRLTVT.

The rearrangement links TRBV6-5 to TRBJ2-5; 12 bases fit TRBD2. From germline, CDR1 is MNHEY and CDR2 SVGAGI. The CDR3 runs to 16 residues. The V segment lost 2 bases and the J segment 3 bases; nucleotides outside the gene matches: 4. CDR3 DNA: TGTGCCAGCAGTTACCTTGGACTAGCGGGAAAAGAGACCCAGTACTTC. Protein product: CASSYLGLAGKETQYF.

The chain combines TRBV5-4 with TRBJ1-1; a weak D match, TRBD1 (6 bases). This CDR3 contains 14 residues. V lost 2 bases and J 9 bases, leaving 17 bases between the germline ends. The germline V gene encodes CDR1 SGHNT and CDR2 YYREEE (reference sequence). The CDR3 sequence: CASSFQTGQFQAFF. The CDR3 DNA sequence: TGTGCCAGCAGCTTCCAGACTGGACAGTTTCAAGCTTTCTTT.

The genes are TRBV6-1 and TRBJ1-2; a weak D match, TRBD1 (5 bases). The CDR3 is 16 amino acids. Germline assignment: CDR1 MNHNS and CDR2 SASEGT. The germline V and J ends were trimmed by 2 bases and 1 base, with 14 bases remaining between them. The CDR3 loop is CASSEHGARFNYGYTF. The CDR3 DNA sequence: TGTGCCAGCAGTGAACACGGGGCCCGGTTTAACTATGGCTACACCTTC.